These 11 T cell receptor beta chains originate from one sample sequenced in a study of Ad26.COV2.S vaccination and SARS-CoV-2 variants. Produced via immunoSEQ multiplex PCR; TCRdb's table is partial and in-frame only. Among around 320,000 clones, around 84% were seen once, and the ten largest hold 1.9%. The treatment was: roughly 20 received Ad26.COV2.S at low or high dose, single or two shots; about 5 received placebo; per-sample allocation not given. Samples analyzed were those drawn on day 63 after the first vaccine or placebo injection. The specimen comprised peripheral blood, sampled in a trial of Ad26.COV2.S vaccine versus placebo. Receptors were obtained from a person aged 18-60 years who received the Ad26.COV2.S COVID-19 vaccine or a placebo.

The chain joins TRBV4-3 to TRBJ2-2, with D unresolved. The CDR3 contains 17 residues. From germline, CDR1 is LGHNA and CDR2 YSLEER. The V end lost 1 base, the J end lost 5 bases, and 17 bases lay between the germline ends. The CDR3 nucleotides are TGCGCCAGCAGCCAAGGGTTTATTGGTACCGGGACCGGGGAGCTGTTTTTT. It specifies CASSQGFIGTGTGELFF.

The sample holds one count of this clone. This chain links TRBV5-6 with TRBJ1-6; D perhaps matches TRBD1 (6 bases). Germline V gene sequence: CDR1 SGHDT, CDR2 YYEEEE. Trimming cost V 2 bases and J 5 bases, with 11 bases left between them. The CDR3 loop spans 15 amino acids. CDR3 bases: TGTGCCAGCAGCTTTGGGGGCGGCAATAATTCACCCCTCCACTTT. This sequence encodes CASSFGGGNNSPLHF.

This clone was detected only a few times. The genes are TRBV11-2 and TRBJ2-7; D uncertain. V lost 4 bases to trimming and J lost 4 bases, with 11 bases between them. The CDR3 totals 13 residues. CDR1 is SGHAT, CDR2 FQNNGV, per germline. The CDR3 loop reads CASSYIVGYEQYF. The CDR3 DNA sequence: TGTGCCAGCAGCTATATAGTCGGTTACGAGCAGTACTTC. The complete variable domain, with remaining parts taken from reference TRBV11-2 and TRBJ2-7, reads EAGVAQSPRYKIIEKRQSVAFWCNPISGHATLYWYQQILGQGPKLLIQFQNNGVVDDSQLPKDRFSAERLKGVDSTLKIQPAKLEDSAVYLCASSYIVGYEQYFGPGTRLTVT.

The chain is built from TRBV6-2 or TRBV6-3 and TRBJ1-5, with 10 bases identical to TRBD1. CDR1 is MNHEY, CDR2 SVGEGT, per germline. The CDR3 totals 20 residues. V lost 2 bases and J lost 1; bases outside the gene matches: 14. The CDR3 spells CASSYGPFDRGQSSNQPQHF. The CDR3 DNA reads as TGTGCCAGCAGTTACGGACCCTTCGACAGGGGGCAATCCAGCAATCAGCCCCAGCATTTT.

V gene TRBV3-1 (or the pseudogene TRBV3-2) combines with J gene TRBJ2-2; 7 bases agree with TRBD2. CDR1 is LGHDT, CDR2 YNNKEL, per germline (reference sequence). The CDR3 runs 14 residues. J gave up 5 bases and V 7 bases, and 7 bases lay outside the gene matches. The CDR3 sequence is CASTPGGRTGELFF. The DNA of the CDR3 is TGTGCCAGCACCCCGGGGGGACGGACCGGGGAGCTGTTTTTT.

V is TRBV7-2 and J is TRBJ2-5; D is uncertain. The CDR3 length is 13 residues. Trimming removed 5 bases at V and 0 bases at J, with 7 bases between. Germline CDR1 and CDR2: SGHTA and FQGNSA. CDR3 DNA: TGTGCCAGCAGCCCCACGAACCAAGAGACCCAGTACTTC. Its translation is CASSPTNQETQYF. The full variable domain, rest sourced from reference TRBV7-2 and TRBJ2-5, is GAGVSQSPSNKVTEKGKDVELRCDPISGHTALYWYRQSLGQGLEFLIYFQGNSAPDKSGLPSDRFSAERTGGSVSTLTIQRTQQEDSAVYLCASSPTNQETQYFGPGTRLLVL.

The rearrangement uses TRBV29-1 and TRBJ1-1; D ambiguous. This CDR3 has 12 amino acids. Trimming cost V 6 bases and J 5 bases, with 13 bases left between them. Germline V lookup: CDR1 SQVTM, CDR2 ANQGSEA. The CDR3: CSVGDPGTEAFF. The CDR3 DNA is TGCAGCGTGGGAGACCCGGGGACTGAAGCTTTCTTT. The complete variable domain, with remaining parts taken from reference TRBV29-1 and TRBJ1-1, reads SAVISQKPSRDICQRGTSLTIQCQVDSQVTMMFWYRQQPGQSLTLIATANQGSEATYESGFVIDKFPISRPNLTFSTLTVSNMSPEDSSIYLCSVGDPGTEAFFGQGTRLTVV.

The table lists this clone with a count of one. The chain couples TRBV3-1 (or the pseudogene TRBV3-2) to TRBJ2-2, with D unclear. V lost 4 bases and J lost 6, with 21 bases in between. From germline, CDR1 is LGHDT and CDR2 YNNKEL (reference sequence). The CDR3 is 17 residues long. CDR3 nucleotides: TGTGCCAGCAGCCCAGTAAGAAATAGCCAGATCTCCGGGGAGCTGTTTTTT. Protein sequence: CASSPVRNSQISGELFF.

The V gene is TRBV5-3, the J gene TRBJ1-5, with D perhaps matching TRBD1 (6 bases). TRBV5-3 belongs to the ORF category, with a function that is uncertain. V dropped 1 base and J dropped 2 bases, with 16 bases sitting between them. This CDR3 contains 17 residues. CDR3 DNA sequence: TGTGCCAGAAGCTTGATCGGGGGGCTTAGAGGCAATCAGCCCCAGCATTTT. It yields the protein CARSLIGGLRGNQPQHF.

This clone has just one count. This sequence joins TRBV3-1 (or the pseudogene TRBV3-2) and TRBJ1-4, with D maybe TRBD1 (6 bases). V was pared by 4 bases and J by 3 bases, with 12 bases between. The CDR3 has 15 amino acids. CDR1 is LGHDT and CDR2 is YNNKEL in the germline V gene (reference sequence). In DNA form, the CDR3 reads TGTGCCAGCAGCCGATTAGGACAGCCTAATGAAAAACTGTTTTTT. Its translation is CASSRLGQPNEKLFF.

The chain uses TRBV6-5 and TRBJ2-5; D possibly matches TRBD1 or TRBD2 (5 bases each). Germline V gene sequence: CDR1 MNHEY, CDR2 SVGAGI. V dropped 8 bases and J dropped 2 bases, with 9 bases sitting between them. This CDR3 is 12 amino acids long. The CDR3 loop reads CASLWGQETQYF. The DNA of the CDR3 is TGTGCCAGCCTCTGGGGGCAAGAGACCCAGTACTTC.